A selection of T cell receptor beta chains follows, all from one sample in a study of PD-1 blockade in classical Hodgkin lymphoma. Sequenced by immunoSEQ multiplex PCR; TCRdb stores in-frame clones only, minus some. The table lists under 100,000 clones, roughly 84% of them singletons. Sequenced here: peripheral blood mononuclear cells (PBMCs), sampled at baseline. The receptors originated from a human donor with classical Hodgkin lymphoma. CDR3s include the opening cysteine and the closing phenylalanine or tryptophan. D genes are given only for firm matches. Clone size is given for some rows only: seen once, a few or many times, or a class if the clone is expanded.

CASSSTSDNEQFF,TGTGCCAGCTCTTCAACCTCCGACAATGAGCAGTTCTTC,NA,TRBJ2-1,TRBV18,NA
CAISGSHGTGELFF,TGTGCCATCAGTGGATCACACGGCACCGGGGAGCTGTTTTTT,once,TRBJ2-2,TRBV10-3,NA
CASAETGSDQPQHF,TGTGCCAGCGCGGAGACAGGGAGTGATCAGCCCCAGCATTTT,NA,TRBJ1-5,TRBV2,TRBD1
CASSLPNGYSGNTIYF,TGTGCCAGCAGCTTACCAAATGGGTACTCTGGAAACACCATATATTTT,NA,TRBJ1-3,TRBV7-9,NA
CASRGTSGSYNEQFF,TGTGCCAGCAGGGGGACTAGCGGCTCCTACAATGAGCAGTTCTTC,NA,TRBJ2-1,TRBV2,TRBD2
CASSPGGGAPHPFF,TGTGCCAGCTCACCCGGAGGAGGGGCCCCGCATCCTTTCTTT,NA,TRBJ1-1,TRBV18,NA
CASSVSGGAYGYTF,TGTGCCAGCAGCGTTTCAGGGGGCGCTTATGGCTACACCTTC,NA,TRBJ1-2,TRBV9,TRBD1
CASSTPWGQGVTEAFF,TGTGCCAGTAGTACCCCATGGGGACAGGGAGTCACTGAAGCTTTCTTT,NA,TRBJ1-1,TRBV19,TRBD1
CASSSWGSAGNTIYF,TGTGCCAGCAGTTCCTGGGGCAGCGCAGGAAACACCATATATTTT,NA,TRBJ1-3,TRBV27,NA
CASSFVGGTQETQYF,TGTGCCAGCAGCTTTGTTGGAGGGACTCAAGAGACCCAGTACTTC,NA,TRBJ2-5,TRBV7-2,NA
CASSEVVPGGYTF,TGCGCCAGCAGTGAGGTAGTTCCAGGGGGCTACACCTTC,NA,TRBJ1-2,TRBV10-1,NA
CASSPRGGNEQFF,TGTGCCAGCAGCCCCAGAGGAGGGAATGAGCAGTTCTTC,NA,TRBJ2-1,TRBV7-8,NA
CASSLGWGAYNEQFF,TGTGCCAGCAGCTTGGGTTGGGGGGCCTACAATGAGCAGTTCTTC,NA,TRBJ2-1,TRBV5-6,NA
CASSGQGYEQYF,TGTGCCAGCAGTGGACAGGGATACGAGCAGTACTTC,few,TRBJ2-7,TRBV2,TRBD1
CASSLAGLAAQETQYF,TGTGCCAGCAGCCTGGCGGGACTAGCGGCCCAAGAGACCCAGTACTTC,few,TRBJ2-5,TRBV9,TRBD2
CASSVPTSGKSDTQYF,TGTGCCAGCAGTGTCCCGACTAGCGGGAAGTCAGATACGCAGTATTTT,NA,TRBJ2-3,TRBV27,TRBD2
CASSYYRGETQYF,TGTGCCAGCAGTTACTATAGGGGGGAGACCCAGTACTTC,NA,TRBJ2-5,TRBV6-5,NA
CASRGRDRLNEKLFF,TGTGCCAGTAGGGGCCGGGACAGACTTAATGAAAAACTGTTTTTT,NA,TRBJ1-4,TRBV19,TRBD1
CASSQHSGLVVGEQFF,TGTGCCAGCAGCCAACATTCGGGACTAGTCGTGGGTGAGCAGTTCTTC,once,TRBJ2-1,TRBV14,TRBD2
CAIMRGENTDTQYF,TGTGCCATCATGAGGGGGGAAAACACAGATACGCAGTATTTT,NA,TRBJ2-3,TRBV10-3,NA
CASSLGLAGDADTQYF,TGCGCCAGCAGCTTGGGGCTAGCGGGAGATGCAGATACGCAGTATTTT,NA,TRBJ2-3,TRBV5-1,TRBD2
CASSPRGMPNEKLFF,TGTGCCAGCTCACCACGGGGGATGCCTAATGAAAAACTGTTTTTT,NA,TRBJ1-4,TRBV18,NA
CASSLRPSGIYEQYF,TGTGCCAGCTCCTTGCGACCGAGCGGGATCTACGAGCAGTACTTC,NA,TRBJ2-7,TRBV7-2,TRBD2
CSVAGTGIGGGSTDTQYF,TGCAGCGTCGCCGGGACAGGGATAGGCGGGGGAAGCACAGATACGCAGTATTTT,NA,TRBJ2-3,TRBV29-1,TRBD1
CASLTLGQYEAFF,TGTGCCAGCCTCACCCTGGGACAGTATGAAGCTTTCTTT,NA,TRBJ1-1,TRBV6-1,TRBD1
CASSLLASTGELFF,TGCGCCAGCAGCTTGTTAGCGAGCACCGGGGAGCTGTTTTTT,NA,TRBJ2-2,TRBV5-1,NA
CASSKFSFSDIQYF,TGTGCCAGCAGCAAATTCAGCTTCTCGGACATTCAGTACTTC,NA,TRBJ2-4,TRBV21-1,NA
CASSEWAEAFF,TGTGCCAGCAGTGAATGGGCTGAAGCTTTCTTT,NA,TRBJ1-1,TRBV6-1,NA
CASRTSGRINEQFF,TGTGCCAGCCGAACTAGCGGGAGAATCAATGAGCAGTTCTTC,NA,TRBJ2-1,TRBV5-4,TRBD2
CASSLVGGNTGELFF,TGTGCCAGCAGCTTAGTAGGGGGGAACACCGGGGAGCTGTTTTTT,NA,TRBJ2-2,TRBV7-8,NA
CASSLGGSYNEQFF,TGTGCCAGCAGCTTAGGGGGGTCCTACAATGAGCAGTTCTTC,NA,TRBJ2-1,TRBV7-9,NA
CSVRTREGGTSGRITYEQYF,TGCAGCGTCCGCACTAGGGAGGGCGGGACTAGCGGGAGGATTACCTACGAGCAGTACTTC,NA,TRBJ2-7,TRBV29-1,TRBD2
CASSTGTDNSPLHF,TGCGCCAGCAGTACCGGGACAGATAATTCACCCCTCCACTTT,NA,TRBJ1-6,TRBV10-1,TRBD1
CAISGDGSLAYEQYF,TGTGCCATCAGTGGAGATGGGAGTTTGGCCTACGAGCAGTACTTC,NA,TRBJ2-7,TRBV10-3,NA
CASSEAAGGNTGELFF,TGTGCCAGCAGTGAAGCGGCGGGGGGAAACACCGGGGAGCTGTTTTTT,NA,TRBJ2-2,TRBV6-1,TRBD2
CASSLTAGGQGGYTF,TGTGCCAGCAGCTTGACCGCCGGGGGCCAGGGAGGCTACACCTTC,NA,TRBJ1-2,TRBV7-6,NA
CASSIGLAGGGEQYF,TGTGCCAGTAGTATAGGCCTAGCGGGAGGAGGCGAGCAGTACTTC,few,TRBJ2-7,TRBV19,TRBD2
CASSLAAGAVTDTQYF,TGTGCCAGCAGTTTAGCCGCGGGAGCGGTTACAGATACGCAGTATTTT,NA,TRBJ2-3,TRBV28,TRBD2
CASSWDRPDSGNTIYF,TGTGCCAGCAGCTGGGACAGGCCTGACTCTGGAAACACCATATATTTT,NA,TRBJ1-3,TRBV7-2,TRBD1
CASSASGVETQYF,TGTGCCAGCAGTGCTAGCGGGGTTGAGACCCAGTACTTC,NA,TRBJ2-5,TRBV28,TRBD2
CASSPRVPAAGELFF,TGTGCCAGCAGCCCCAGGGTCCCGGCGGCCGGGGAGCTGTTTTTT,NA,TRBJ2-2,TRBV5-8,NA
CASSLLNVNTEAFF,TGTGCCAGCAGTTTACTGAACGTGAACACTGAAGCTTTCTTT,NA,TRBJ1-1,TRBV28,NA
CASSILGDPNQPQHF,TGTGCCAGTAGTATCCTAGGGGACCCCAATCAGCCCCAGCATTTT,NA,TRBJ1-5,TRBV19,NA
CASSRAGGPYEQYF,TGTGCCAGCAGCCGAGCGGGAGGGCCCTACGAGCAGTACTTC,once,TRBJ2-7,TRBV28,TRBD2
CASTQRAGGYTF,TGTGCCAGCACTCAACGGGCGGGTGGCTACACCTTC,NA,TRBJ1-2,TRBV6-6,NA